The source of this T cell receptor (beta chain) is a study of T cells in Graves' hyperthyroidism and ophthalmopathy. Turning to the study itself: Peripheral blood specimens were obtained at initial diagnosis, prior to any treatment.

This clonotype was seen repeatedly, ten times or more. RNA transcripts served as the template for amplifying TCR beta CDR3 regions. A set of HTBI primers served as the primers for a first-round RT-PCR of the TCR CDR3. Each CDR3 protein is one row after TCRdb ran MiXCR on the multiplex PCR reads. The table records roughly 710,000 distinct CDR3 sequences, roughly a third of them present only once. This CDR3 is 15 amino acids long. Per the germline V gene, CDR1 is SGHDN and CDR2 is FVKESK. Trimming removed 2 bases from V and 6 bases from J, with 16 bases in between. The sequenced sample was blood. The chain uses TRBV14 and TRBJ1-2; TRBD1 might be the D (5 bases). The source of this sequence is a woman aged 40 to 50 with Graves' hyperthyroidism. As DNA, the CDR3 is TGTGCCAGCAGCCAACCTGGGCGGGGCCCCGATGGCTACACCTTC. It encodes CASSQPGRGPDGYTF.